This TCR beta chain was observed in a study of cytomegalovirus exposure and HLA in healthy donors. Findings and limits, study-wide: An analysis done earlier found most TCR beta V segments productive about 90% or about 30% of the time.

CDR3 length equals 15 residues. Germline lookup yields CDR1 SGHRS and CDR2 YFSETQ. V shed 1 base, J shed 7 bases, and the junction held 9 bases outside the gene matches. For this clone: Its antigen remains unidentified.

Nominally healthy donors provided the samples, though records likely missed some immune exposures. The PCR employed 60 Vbeta primers together with 13 Jbeta primers. Assay: immunoSEQ multiplex PCR; the TCRdb copy retains only in-frame clones and omits some. The sample table includes 150,000 to 200,000 clones. The chain couples TRBV5-1 to TRBJ2-7, with TRBD1 matching 9 bases. The clonotype was recovered from a man aged 30-40 years in good health and CMV-seronegative. The material sequenced was PBMCs. The CDR3 DNA sequence: TGCGCCAGCAGCTTGTCGGGACAGGGCGGAGGAGAGCAGTACTTC. This codes for CASSLSGQGGGEQYF.